The T cell receptor beta chain under discussion was sequenced for a study of blood T cell repertoires in COVID-19. Sequencing used immunoSEQ multiplex PCR; TCRdb keeps in-frame clones, though not all of them. The sample shows 150,000 or so clones, roughly 84% of them seen only once. The V segment lost 4 bases and the J segment 5 bases; nucleotides outside the gene matches: 10. The CDR3 length is 15 residues. Germline V lookup: CDR1 MNHEY, CDR2 SVGAGI. The origin of this receptor is a woman aged 45-65 years in a cohort sampled during active or convalescent COVID-19. Sequencing was carried out using peripheral blood. V gene TRBV6-5 combines with J gene TRBJ2-7, with 8 bases that match TRBD1. The CDR3 loop reads CASSSPTAGGHEQYF. In DNA form, the CDR3 reads TGTGCCAGCAGTTCCCCGACTGCAGGGGGCCACGAGCAGTACTTC.